This T cell receptor (beta chain) is drawn from a study of radiotherapy plus CTLA-4 blockade in lung cancer. Overall study: Objective responses arose in approximately 19% of patients, and 31% experienced disease control. Study-level points and caveats: Early shifts in blood T cell clones, with interferon-beta, reportedly predicted response best. Some TCR clones had been derived from tumors. These clones expanded in peripheral blood after radiotherapy plus ipilimumab.

TCRdb's table, derived via immunoSEQ multiplex PCR, lists solely in-frame clones and lacks some. The table lists fewer than 55,000 clones, 75% to 80% of them singletons. Patients had chemo-refractory metastatic non-small-cell lung cancer and received focal radiation plus CTLA-4 blockade that used ipilimumab. On this clone itself: Antigen: not known.

The CDR3 has 14 amino acids. The germline V gene has CDR1 MNHEY and CDR2 SMNVEV (reference sequence). V lost 5 bases to trimming and J lost 2 bases, with 12 bases between them. The rearrangement joins TRBV27 to TRBJ2-5; D is unresolved. Sequencing used peripheral blood, obtained from a patient treated with radiotherapy plus ipilimumab. This TCR derives from a human donor with non-small cell lung cancer whose response to radiotherapy plus ipilimumab could not be evaluated. The CDR3 bases are TGTGCCAGCAGTCCCCGTCGGAGTCAAGAGACCCAGTACTTC. This encodes CASSPRRSQETQYF.